This T cell receptor beta chain originates from a study of identifying expanded T cells in peripheral blood. The study, taken as a whole, reports: Across healthy donors, higher total template counts meant significantly greater approximately two-week count variance.

Germline CDR1 SGHNT, CDR2 YYREEE (reference sequence). The trim removed 2 bases at V and 5 bases at J, leaving 7 bases unmatched. The CDR3 is 15 amino acids. Turning to this clone: Its antigen is not identified.

Assay used: immunoSEQ multiplex PCR; TCRdb lists only in-frame clones, some missing. The sample comprises about 110,000 clones, 88% of which are singletons, and 8% to 9% rests with the top ten. Specimen: blood. This clonotype was sampled from a person between 18 and 75 years old in good health. This chain joins TRBV5-4 and TRBJ2-5; 9 bases line up with TRBD2. Written as DNA, the CDR3 is TGTGCCAGCAGCTTAGTACTAGCGGGTGTGGAGACCCAGTACTTC. This sequence encodes CASSLVLAGVETQYF.